Listed here are 31 T cell receptor beta chains from one sample, sequenced in a study of T cells in women clearing cervical HPV infection. Clones were read by immunoSEQ multiplex PCR, and TCRdb kept only the in-frame ones, dropping some. Its table records about 16,000 clones. Sequencing was performed on blood buffy coat. The origin of the receptors is a woman between 18 and 70 years old with a cervical HPV16 infection that either progressed to CIN3+ or cleared (not recorded which).

With respect to this clone: The read ends 3 residues before the CDR3 terminus; that terminus is restored from the germline J gene. The chain carries TRBV19 and TRBJ2-1; unclear D gene. Deletions cut 3 bases from V and 5 bases from J, with 5 bases between. Germline V lookup: CDR1 LNHDA, CDR2 SQIVND (reference sequence). This CDR3 is 12 amino acids long. The covered CDR3 bases are TGTGCCAGTAGTATCAGTAACAATGAG. It is translated as CASSISNNE. The entire CDR3 protein reads CASSISNNEQFF.

Remarks on this clone: The read gets to within 3 residues of the CDR3 end, and the germline J gene fills in the rest. The chain employs TRBV12-3 or TRBV12-4 and TRBJ2-2; TRBD2 agrees at 11 bases. V was pared by 6 bases and J by 6 bases, with 6 bases of the junction left unmatched. This CDR3 spans 15 amino acids. CDR3 protein: CASSTSGSRAGELFF. The sequenced part of the CDR3 DNA is TGTGCCAGCAGCACTAGCGGGAGTCGGGCCGGGGAG.

The CDR3: CASSKWGEYGYTF. CDR3 DNA, as far as it was read: TGTGCCAGCAGCAAGTGGGGGGAGTATGGC. This rearrangement joins TRBV11-2 to TRBJ1-2; tentative D call: TRBD1 (5 bases). Sequencing ends 3 residues short of the CDR3 end; the germline J gene provides the rest. Trimming removed 5 bases from V and 5 bases from J, with 12 bases in between. Germline lookup yields CDR1 SGHAT and CDR2 FQNNGV. CDR3 size: 13 residues.

About this clone itself: The sequence runs out 3 residues before the end of the CDR3; the remainder is reconstructed from the germline J gene. The rearrangement joins TRBV6-4 to TRBJ1-5; D gene uncertain. The CDR3 spans 13 residues. V lost 5 bases, J lost 5 bases, and 10 bases lay in between. CDR1 is MRHNA, CDR2 SNTAGT, per germline. The sequenced part of the CDR3 DNA is TGTGCCAGCAGTTTGTCCGCGGATCAGCCC. Translated, it gives CASSLSADQP. The CDR3 in full is CASSLSADQPQHF.

Points on this clone: The sequenced fragment ends 3 residues before the CDR3 boundary, so the rest is inferred from the germline J gene. V is TRBV29-1 and J is TRBJ2-1; 10 bases map to TRBD2. The CDR3 is 15 amino acids. The V and J ends lost 2 bases and 4 bases, in that order; junction bases with no gene match: 5. CDR1 and CDR2 from the germline V gene are SQVTM and ANQGSEA. CDR3 loop: CSVERTSGPYNEQFF. Incomplete CDR3 DNA: TGCAGCGTTGAAAGGACTAGCGGCCCTTACAATGAG.

Details on this clone: The read finishes 3 residues shy of the CDR3 end, and the germline J gene is used to complete it. The rearrangement joins TRBV12-3 or TRBV12-4 to TRBJ2-1; 9 nucleotides align to TRBD1. The CDR3 totals 13 residues. The junction had 1 base not matched to a gene; V was cut back by 6 bases and J by 4 bases. CDR3 amino acids: CASRQGAYNEQFF. Incomplete CDR3 DNA: TGTGCCAGCAGACAGGGGGCTTACAATGAG.

In the case of this clone: The DNA ends 3 residues before the CDR3 does, and the rest of the CDR3 is filled in from the germline J gene. Other nucleotide sequences from this sample produce the same CDR3. The gene calls are TRBV18 and TRBJ1-3; maybe TRBD1 (6 bases). Trimming took 3 bases from V and 4 from J, leaving 19 bases between them. Germline V gives CDR1 KGHSH, CDR2 LQKENI. This CDR3 has 17 amino acids. This CDR3 is CASSPGVGQLAGNTIYF. The sequenced CDR3 bases are TGTGCCAGCTCACCGGGCGTTGGACAGCTTGCCGGAAACACC. The full variable domain, completed using reference TRBV18 and TRBJ1-3, is NAGVMQNPRHLVRRRGQEARLRCSPMKGHSHVYWYRQLPEEGLKFMVYLQKENIIDESGMPKERFSAEFPKEGPSILRIQQVVRGDSAAYFCASSPGVGQLAGNTIYFGEGSWLTVV.

Remarks on this clone: The read ends 3 residues shy of where the CDR3 ends; the end is completed using the germline J gene. The rearrangement links TRBV12-3 or TRBV12-4 to TRBJ2-1, with 8 nucleotides matching TRBD2. V lost 7 bases to trimming and J lost 6 bases; unmatched junction nucleotides: 11. The length of the CDR3 is 15 residues. The DNA read from the CDR3 is TGTGCCAGCAAGCTACCGGGACTAGGAGGCAATGAG. Translation gives CASKLPGLGGNE. The full CDR3 protein reads CASKLPGLGGNEQFF.

As concerns this clone: Sequencing ends 3 residues short of the CDR3 end; the germline J gene provides the rest. V gene TRBV29-1 combines with J gene TRBJ2-1; D is undetermined. Trimming removed 4 bases at V and 7 bases at J, with 11 bases between. The CDR3 runs 12 residues. Germline CDR1 is SQVTM and CDR2 is ANQGSEA. Incomplete CDR3 DNA: TGCAGCGTTGGTCAACTATATAATGAG. Translating gives CSVGQLYNE. The entire CDR3 protein reads CSVGQLYNEQFF.

Worth noting for this clone: The read ends 3 residues before the CDR3 terminus; that terminus is restored from the germline J gene. V and J are TRBV29-1 and TRBJ1-4; a possible D gene is TRBD1 (6 bases). Germline CDR1 reads SQVTM; CDR2 reads ANQGSEA. This CDR3 contains 13 residues. CDR3 amino acids: CSVGAGGTRSLFF. Partial CDR3 DNA: TGCAGCGTTGGCGCGGGGGGCACCCGGTCA. The entire variable domain, with the rest obtained from reference TRBV29-1 and TRBJ1-4, is as follows: SAVISQKPSRDICQRGTSLTIQCQVDSQVTMMFWYRQQPGQSLTLIATANQGSEATYESGFVIDKFPISRPNLTFSTLTVSNMSPEDSSIYLCSVGAGGTRSLFFGSGTQLSVL.

The CDR3: CASNRDSSTITQYF. CDR3 bases read: TGTGCCAGCAACCGGGACTCCTCTACAATTACG. The chain has TRBV7-2 and TRBJ2-3, with D perhaps matching TRBD2 (6 bases). The read halts 3 residues ahead of the CDR3 end, with the missing end drawn from the germline J gene. Looked up from germline, CDR1 is SGHTA and CDR2 is FQGNSA. The CDR3 loop spans 14 amino acids. Trimming pared 7 bases from V and 8 bases from J, leaving 19 bases between.

The CDR3 region is CASGRTARGANVLTF. The sequenced CDR3 bases are TGTGCCAGCGGAAGGACAGCCAGGGGGGCCAACGTC. The chain is built from TRBV7-2 and TRBJ2-6; TRBD1 is a possible D gene (6 bases). The read terminates 3 residues ahead of where the CDR3 ends, so the germline J gene completes it. The length of the CDR3 is 15 residues. CDR1 and CDR2 (germline): SGHTA, FQGNSA. Trimming took 8 bases from V and 4 from J, leaving 15 bases between them.

With respect to this clone: The CDR3 is cut off 3 residues early in the read; its end comes from the germline J gene. The chain recombines TRBV10-3 with TRBJ1-4; 10 bases align to TRBD1. Germline assignment: CDR1 ENHRY and CDR2 SYGVKD. CDR3 length: 14 amino acids. The CDR3 protein is CAISRDRGNSPLFF. The sequenced CDR3 bases are TGTGCCATCAGCCGGGACAGGGGTAATTCACCA.

CDR3 region: CASSLSGNSETQYF. The sequenced part of the CDR3 DNA is TGTGCCAGCAGCTTATCGGGGAATAGTGAGACC. This chain uses TRBV5-4 with TRBJ2-5; TRBD2 is a possible D gene (5 bases). The read finishes 3 residues shy of the CDR3 end, and the germline J gene is used to complete it. Trimming took off 2 bases at V and 5 bases at J, with 13 bases between the two ends. There are 14 residues in the CDR3. Germline CDR1 SGHNT, CDR2 YYREEE (reference sequence).

The sequenced CDR3 bases are TGTGCCAGTAGTATACCCGGGGGGAGAGAGACC. Residues: CASSIPGGRET. The CDR3 reads in full as CASSIPGGRETQYF. The V gene is TRBV19, the J gene TRBJ2-5; 7 nucleotides match TRBD2. The sequence runs out 3 residues before the end of the CDR3; the remainder is reconstructed from the germline J gene. V gave up 2 bases and J gave up 4 bases; unmatched junction bases: 4. CDR3 size: 14 residues. Germline loops: CDR1 LNHDA, CDR2 SQIVND (reference sequence).

Partial CDR3 DNA: TGCGCCAGCAGCGATTATCGGACAGGGGGCACAGATACG. It encodes CASSDYRTGGTDT. The complete CDR3 protein is CASSDYRTGGTDTQYF. This chain connects TRBV5-1 to TRBJ2-3; TRBD1 aligns across 9 bases. The read halts 3 residues ahead of the CDR3 end, with the missing end drawn from the germline J gene. The CDR3 consists of 16 residues. Unmatched junction bases numbered 7, after V lost 4 bases and J lost 1 base. From germline, CDR1 is SGHRS and CDR2 YFSETQ.

With respect to this clone: The observed sequence ends 3 residues before the CDR3 terminus, with the missing tail filled in from the germline J gene. V usage is TRBV6-2 or TRBV6-3 and J usage is TRBJ2-5, with D possibly being TRBD1 (5 bases). V was trimmed by 6 bases and J by 1 base, leaving 12 bases between them. Germline V gene sequence: CDR1 MNHEY, CDR2 SVGEGT. CDR3 length: 14 residues. Partial CDR3 DNA: TGTGCCAGCAGCCTTAGTGGGGCCCAAGAGACC. Encoded protein: CASSLSGAQET. The entire CDR3 protein reads CASSLSGAQETQYF.

In the case of this clone: The read terminates 3 residues before the CDR3 end, so the remaining end is supplied by the germline J gene. The chain uses TRBV6-2 or TRBV6-3 and TRBJ1-2; D uncertain. Germline values: CDR1 MNHEY, CDR2 SVGEGT. The CDR3 loop spans 14 amino acids. The CDR3 bases that were read are TGTGCCAGCAGACTAGCGGGAGGGCCTTACGAC. Encoded protein: CASRLAGGPYD. The entire CDR3 protein reads CASRLAGGPYDYTF.

Of note for this clone: With the read ending 3 residues before the CDR3 end, the germline J gene is used to fill in that end. The rearrangement uses TRBV20-1 and TRBJ1-2; D unresolved. Germline CDR1 DFQATT, CDR2 SNEGSKA (reference sequence). There are 10 residues in the CDR3. This CDR3 is CSARDKSYTF. The DNA read from the CDR3 is TGCAGTGCTAGAGATAAATCC.

For this clone: The CDR3 end lies 3 residues beyond the end of the read and is filled in from the germline J gene. The rearrangement uses TRBV9 and TRBJ2-7; 8 nucleotides align to TRBD1. Per germline, CDR1 SGDLS and CDR2 YYNGEE. This CDR3 spans 14 amino acids. V shed 2 bases, J shed 4 bases, and the junction held 5 bases outside the gene matches. The CDR3 DNA, read in part, is TGTGCCAGCAGCGTTGGGACAGGCGCTTACGAG. This gives the protein CASSVGTGAYE. The full CDR3 is CASSVGTGAYEQYF.

On this clone itself: The DNA ends 3 residues before the CDR3 does, and the rest of the CDR3 is filled in from the germline J gene. V usage is TRBV20-1 and J usage is TRBJ2-1, with 14 positions matching TRBD2. V was pared by 4 bases and J by 7 bases, with 6 bases of the junction left unmatched. Germline values: CDR1 DFQATT, CDR2 SNEGSKA (reference sequence). The length of the CDR3 is 15 residues. The covered CDR3 bases are TGCAGTGCTACGGGGACTAGCGGGAGCCTTAATGAG. Its translation is CSATGTSGSLNE. The CDR3, in full, reads CSATGTSGSLNEQFF.

Worth noting for this clone: The read gets to within 3 residues of the CDR3 end, and the germline J gene fills in the rest. The V call is TRBV5-1, the J call TRBJ2-1, with 7 bases identical to TRBD1. The CDR3 sequence is 14 residues long. V gave up 0 bases and J gave up 5 bases; unmatched junction bases: 2. CDR1 and CDR2 from the germline V gene are SGHRS and YFSETQ. CDR3 DNA (partial): TGCGCCAGCAGCTTGGGGGACAGCGACAATGAG. This codes for CASSLGDSDNE. In full, the CDR3 reads CASSLGDSDNEQFF. Filled out from reference TRBV5-1 and TRBJ2-1, the complete variable domain reads KAGVTQTPRYLIKTRGQQVTLSCSPISGHRSVSWYQQTPGQGLQFLFEYFSETQRNKGNFPGRFSGRQFSNSRSEMNVSTLELGDSALYLCASSLGDSDNEQFFGPGTRLTVL.

With respect to this clone: The read ends 3 residues before the CDR3 terminus; that terminus is restored from the germline J gene. J is TRBJ2-3 and V is TRBV5-5, with D perhaps TRBD2 (5 bases). Per germline, CDR1 SGHKS and CDR2 YYEKEE (reference sequence). This CDR3 spans 14 amino acids. This chain's CDR3 is CASSSPDGVETQYF. CDR3 DNA (partial): TGTGCCAGCAGCTCCCCTGACGGGGTGGAGACG.

As regards this clone: The CDR3 end is not reached by the read, which stops 3 residues before it; the germline J gene fills it in. V gene TRBV5-1 combines with J gene TRBJ2-4; D may be TRBD1 (6 bases). The CDR3 runs to 14 residues. CDR1 SGHRS and CDR2 YFSETQ come from the germline V gene. The part of the CDR3 DNA that was read is TGCGCCAGCAGCACCGATCGCAGGGGTCCTGGT. Amino acids: CASSTDRRGPG. The whole CDR3 sequence reads CASSTDRRGPGQYF.

In the case of this clone: From the germline J gene comes the end of the CDR3, since the read stops 3 residues before it. The chain combines TRBV7-6 with TRBJ2-7, with D uncertain. The germline gives CDR1 SGHVS, CDR2 FNYEAQ. The CDR3 covers 12 residues. The ends were cut back, 2 bases at V and 5 bases at J, with 7 bases in the middle. The CDR3 is CASSLYGNEQYF. The part of the CDR3 DNA that was read is TGTGCCAGCAGCTTATACGGTAACGAG.

Points on this clone: The observed sequence ends 3 residues before the CDR3 terminus, with the missing tail filled in from the germline J gene. The chain carries TRBV7-3 and TRBJ2-1; the match to TRBD1 covers 10 bases. This CDR3 contains 15 residues. Germline V lookup: CDR1 SGHTA, CDR2 FQGTGA. The V gene end was trimmed by 5 bases and the J gene end by 8 bases; junction bases not matched to a gene: 9. CDR3 loop: CASSAGTGVRDEQFF. The CDR3 DNA, read in part, is TGTGCCAGCAGCGCCGGGACAGGGGTAAGGGATGAG. Supplemented by reference TRBV7-3 and TRBJ2-1, the full variable domain reads GAGVSQTPSNKVTEKGKYVELRCDPISGHTALYWYRQSLGQGPEFLIYFQGTGAADDSGLPNDRFFAVRPEGSVSTLKIQRTERGDSAVYLCASSAGTGVRDEQFFGPGTRLTVL.

Worth noting for this clone: The read is 3 residues too short to cover the CDR3 end, so that end is filled in from the germline J gene. J is TRBJ2-1 and V is TRBV5-5; 9 bases match TRBD1. Germline-derived CDR1 and CDR2 are SGHKS and YYEKEE (reference sequence). This CDR3 spans 15 amino acids. V shed 4 bases and J 1 base; nucleotides not matched to a gene: 3. The CDR3 reads CASSLGTGSYNEQFF. CDR3 bases read: TGTGCCAGCAGCCTCGGGACAGGGTCCTACAATGAG.

Remarks on this clone: The CDR3 extends 3 residues past the end of the read, so its final part is completed from the germline J gene. J is TRBJ2-2 and V is TRBV7-8; D possibly corresponds to TRBD1 (6 bases). The germline V gene encodes CDR1 SGHVS and CDR2 FQNEAQ. CDR3 length equals 15 residues. The ends were cut back, 8 bases at V and 2 bases at J, with 15 bases in the middle. The CDR3 is CASGYGTLNTGELFF. The DNA read from the CDR3 is TGTGCCAGCGGATACGGGACACTAAACACCGGGGAG.

A remark on this clone: The read finishes 3 residues shy of the CDR3 end, and the germline J gene is used to complete it. The chain carries TRBV7-3 and TRBJ1-4, with D maybe TRBD1 (6 bases). The CDR3 is 13 residues long. Germline V gives CDR1 SGHTA, CDR2 FQGTGA. The CDR3 reads CASSLGANSPLFF. The part of the CDR3 DNA that was read is TGTGCCAGCAGCTTGGGGGCGAATTCACCA.

The sequenced part of the CDR3 DNA is TGCAGTGCTAGAGAGACTAGCGGGAGAGAGACG. The encoded protein is CSARETSGRET. The whole CDR3 sequence reads CSARETSGRETQYF. The rearrangement links TRBV20-1 to TRBJ2-3; the match to TRBD2 covers 12 bases. The read gets to within 3 residues of the CDR3 end, and the germline J gene fills in the rest. This CDR3 is built from 14 residues. Germline lookup yields CDR1 DFQATT and CDR2 SNEGSKA (reference sequence).

As concerns this clone: The CDR3 end is not reached by the read, which stops 3 residues before it; the germline J gene fills it in. The chain combines TRBV30 with TRBJ1-4, with TRBD1 as a possible D gene (5 bases). CDR1 is GTSNPN, CDR2 SVGIG, per germline (reference sequence). The CDR3 has 18 residues. The sequenced part of the CDR3 DNA is TGTGCCTGGAGGACGATGGATGGGGAGGGCTCTGGGGCCAACGTA. Protein: CAWRTMDGEGSGANV. The CDR3 in its entirety is CAWRTMDGEGSGANVLFF.